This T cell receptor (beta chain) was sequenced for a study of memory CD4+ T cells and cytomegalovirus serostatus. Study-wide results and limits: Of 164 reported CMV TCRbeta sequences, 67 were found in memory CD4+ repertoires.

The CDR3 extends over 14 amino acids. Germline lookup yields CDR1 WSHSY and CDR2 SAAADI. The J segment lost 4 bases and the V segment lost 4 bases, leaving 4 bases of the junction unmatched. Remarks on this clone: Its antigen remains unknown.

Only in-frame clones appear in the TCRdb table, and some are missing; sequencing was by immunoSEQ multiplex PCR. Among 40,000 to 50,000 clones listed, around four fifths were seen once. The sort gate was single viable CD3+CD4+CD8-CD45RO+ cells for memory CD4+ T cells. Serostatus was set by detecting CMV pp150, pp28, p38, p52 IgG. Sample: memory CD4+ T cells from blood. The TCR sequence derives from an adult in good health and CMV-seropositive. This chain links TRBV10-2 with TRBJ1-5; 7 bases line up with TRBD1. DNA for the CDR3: TGCGCCAGCAGTGGACAGGGTTATAATCAGCCCCAGCATTTT. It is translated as CASSGQGYNQPQHF.